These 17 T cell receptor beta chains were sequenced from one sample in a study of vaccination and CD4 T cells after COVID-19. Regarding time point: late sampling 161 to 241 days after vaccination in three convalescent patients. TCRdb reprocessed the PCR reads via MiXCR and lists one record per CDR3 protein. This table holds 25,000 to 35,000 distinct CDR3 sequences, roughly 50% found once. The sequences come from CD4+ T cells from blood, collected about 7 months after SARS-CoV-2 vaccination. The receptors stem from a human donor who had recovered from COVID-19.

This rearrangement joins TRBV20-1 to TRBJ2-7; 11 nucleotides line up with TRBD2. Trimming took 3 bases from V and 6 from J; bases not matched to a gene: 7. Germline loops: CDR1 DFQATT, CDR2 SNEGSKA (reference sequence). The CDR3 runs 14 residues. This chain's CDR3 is CSASGTSGSSEQYF. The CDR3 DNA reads TGCAGTGCTAGCGGTACTAGCGGGAGTTCCGAGCAGTACTTC.

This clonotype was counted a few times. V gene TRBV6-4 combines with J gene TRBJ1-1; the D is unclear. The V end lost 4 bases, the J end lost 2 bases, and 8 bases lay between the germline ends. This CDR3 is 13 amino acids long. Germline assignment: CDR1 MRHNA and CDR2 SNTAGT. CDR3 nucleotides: TGTGCCAGCAGTGTTCGCACCAACACTGAAGCTTTCTTT. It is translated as CASSVRTNTEAFF.

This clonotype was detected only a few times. CDR3 region: CASSLKRETQYF. CDR3 in DNA: TGTGCCAGCAGCCTCAAAAGAGAGACCCAGTACTTC. V usage is TRBV7-8 and J usage is TRBJ2-5; D is unresolved. CDR3 length: 12 amino acids. The germline V and J ends were trimmed by 5 bases and 4 bases, with 8 bases remaining between them. The germline CDR1 and CDR2 sequences are SGHVS and FQNEAQ.

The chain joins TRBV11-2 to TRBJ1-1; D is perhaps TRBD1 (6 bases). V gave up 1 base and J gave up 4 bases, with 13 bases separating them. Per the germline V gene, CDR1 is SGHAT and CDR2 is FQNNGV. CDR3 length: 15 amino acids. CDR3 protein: CASSLVGGGVTEAFF. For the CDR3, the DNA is TGTGCCAGCAGCTTAGTTGGGGGCGGGGTCACTGAAGCTTTCTTT.

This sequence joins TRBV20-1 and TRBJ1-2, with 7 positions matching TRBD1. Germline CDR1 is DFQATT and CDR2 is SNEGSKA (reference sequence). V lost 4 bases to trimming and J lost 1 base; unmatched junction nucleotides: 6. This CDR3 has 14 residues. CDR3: CSATQGGDNYGYTF. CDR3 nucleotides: TGCAGTGCTACCCAGGGGGGGGATAACTATGGCTACACCTTC.

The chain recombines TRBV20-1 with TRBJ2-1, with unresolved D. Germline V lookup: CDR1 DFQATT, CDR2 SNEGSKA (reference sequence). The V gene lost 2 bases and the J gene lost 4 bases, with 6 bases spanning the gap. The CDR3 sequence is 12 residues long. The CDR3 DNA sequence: TGCAGTGCTAGACGTGTGTACAATGAGCAGTTCTTC. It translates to CSARRVYNEQFF.

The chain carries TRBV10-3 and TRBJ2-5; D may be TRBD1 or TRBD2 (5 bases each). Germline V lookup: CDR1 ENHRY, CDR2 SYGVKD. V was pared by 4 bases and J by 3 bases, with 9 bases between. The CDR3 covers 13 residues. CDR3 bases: TGTGCCATCAGTGTCAGGGAGAAAGAGACCCAGTACTTC. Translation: CAISVREKETQYF.

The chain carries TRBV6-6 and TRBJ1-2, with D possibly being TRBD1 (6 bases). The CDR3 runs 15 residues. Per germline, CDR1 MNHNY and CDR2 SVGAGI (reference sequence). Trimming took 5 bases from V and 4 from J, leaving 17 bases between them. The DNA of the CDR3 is TGTGCCAGCAGTCCCACCGGACAGCTTAGCTATGGCTACACCTTC. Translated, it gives CASSPTGQLSYGYTF.

CDR3 region: CSATLYNEQFF. For the CDR3, the DNA is TGCAGTGCTACCCTATACAATGAGCAGTTCTTC. J is TRBJ2-1 and V is TRBV20-1; D is unclear. Germline CDR1 and CDR2: DFQATT and SNEGSKA (reference sequence). Trimming pared 4 bases from V and 4 bases from J, leaving 5 bases between. This CDR3 region has 11 residues.

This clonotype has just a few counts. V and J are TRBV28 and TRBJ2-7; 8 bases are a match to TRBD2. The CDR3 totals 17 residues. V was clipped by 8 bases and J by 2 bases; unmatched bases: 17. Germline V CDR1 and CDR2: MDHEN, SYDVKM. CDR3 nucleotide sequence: TGTGCCAGCCGCTCAATCCGGGCGGGAGGACCACCCTACGAGCAGTACTTC. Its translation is CASRSIRAGGPPYEQYF. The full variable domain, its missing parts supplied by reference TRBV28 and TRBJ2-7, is DVKVTQSSRYLVKRTGEKVFLECVQDMDHENMFWYRQDPGLGLRLIYFSYDVKMKEKGDIPEGYSVSREKKERFSLILESASTNQTSMYLCASRSIRAGGPPYEQYFGPGTRLTVT.

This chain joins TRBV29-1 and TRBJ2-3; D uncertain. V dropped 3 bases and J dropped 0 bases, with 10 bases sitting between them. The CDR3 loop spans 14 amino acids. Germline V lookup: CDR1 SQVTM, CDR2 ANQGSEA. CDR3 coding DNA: TGCAGCGTTGACAACATTGGGAGCACAGATACGCAGTATTTT. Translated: CSVDNIGSTDTQYF.

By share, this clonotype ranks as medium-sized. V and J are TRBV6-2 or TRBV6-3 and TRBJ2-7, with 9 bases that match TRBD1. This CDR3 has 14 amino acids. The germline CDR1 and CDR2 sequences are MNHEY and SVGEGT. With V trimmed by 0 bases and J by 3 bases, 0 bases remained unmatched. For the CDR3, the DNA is TGTGCCAGCAGTTACTCGACAGGGGGCTACGAGCAGTACTTC. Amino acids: CASSYSTGGYEQYF.

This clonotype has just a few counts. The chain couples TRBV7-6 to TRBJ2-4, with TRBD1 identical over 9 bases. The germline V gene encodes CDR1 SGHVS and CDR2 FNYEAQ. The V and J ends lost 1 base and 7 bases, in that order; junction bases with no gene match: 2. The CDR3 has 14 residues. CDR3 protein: CASSLGTGVNIQYF. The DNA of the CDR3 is TGTGCCAGCAGCTTAGGGACAGGGGTTAACATTCAGTACTTC.

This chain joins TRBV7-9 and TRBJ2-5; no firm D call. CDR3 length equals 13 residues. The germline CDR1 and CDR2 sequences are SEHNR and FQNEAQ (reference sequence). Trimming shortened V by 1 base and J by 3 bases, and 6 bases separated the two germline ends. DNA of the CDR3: TGTGCCAGCAGCTTAGTTGCGGAAGAGACCCAGTACTTC. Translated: CASSLVAEETQYF.

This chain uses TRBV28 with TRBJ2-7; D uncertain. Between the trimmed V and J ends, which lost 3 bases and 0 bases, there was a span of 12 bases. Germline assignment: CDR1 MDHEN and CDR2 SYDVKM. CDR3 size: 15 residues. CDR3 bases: TGTGCCAGCAGTTTTGGTTCAACCGACTCCTACGAGCAGTACTTC. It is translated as CASSFGSTDSYEQYF.

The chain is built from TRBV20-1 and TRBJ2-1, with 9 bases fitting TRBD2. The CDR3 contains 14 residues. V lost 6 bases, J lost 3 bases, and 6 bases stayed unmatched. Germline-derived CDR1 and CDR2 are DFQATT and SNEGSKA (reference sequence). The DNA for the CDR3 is TGCAGTGCACGATCTAGCGGGGTCTACAATGAGCAGTTCTTC. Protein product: CSARSSGVYNEQFF.

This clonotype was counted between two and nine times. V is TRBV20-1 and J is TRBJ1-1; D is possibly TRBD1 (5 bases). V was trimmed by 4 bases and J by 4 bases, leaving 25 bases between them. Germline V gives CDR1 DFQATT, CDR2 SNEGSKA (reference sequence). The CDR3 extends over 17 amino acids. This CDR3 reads CSATQYDARVPSTEAFF. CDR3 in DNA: TGCAGTGCTACCCAATACGACGCCAGGGTCCCGAGCACTGAAGCTTTCTTT.